Presented here are 26 T cell receptor beta chains from one specimen sequenced in a study of cytomegalovirus exposure and HLA in healthy donors. PCR amplification relied on 60 Vbeta primers (plus 13 Jbeta primers). Measured with immunoSEQ multiplex PCR; TCRdb has only the in-frame clones, and not every one. The sample carries around 230,000 clones, about 88% recorded once. Sequenced sample: PBMCs. These receptors all come from a girl aged 2 to 10 in good health and CMV-seronegative.

A few counts support this clone. CDR3 in amino acids: CASSAGQVYYGYTF. The CDR3, as DNA: TGCGCCAGCAGCGCGGGACAGGTTTACTATGGCTACACCTTC. The V and J genes are TRBV5-1 and TRBJ1-2; 8 nucleotides align to TRBD1. The CDR3 sequence is 14 residues long. CDR1 is SGHRS, CDR2 YFSETQ, per germline. V was clipped by 4 bases and J by 3 bases; unmatched bases: 5.

The rearrangement joins TRBV6-4 to TRBJ1-4, with a weak D call TRBD1 (6 bases). The CDR3 contains 18 residues. Per germline, CDR1 MRHNA and CDR2 SNTAGT. V was clipped by 2 bases and J by 5 bases, with 21 bases between them. The CDR3, as DNA: TGTGCCAGCAGTGACCCAACCCTCGACAGGAAGGGAAATGAAAAACTGTTTTTT. Amino acid sequence: CASSDPTLDRKGNEKLFF.

The V gene is TRBV11-2, the J gene TRBJ2-7, with D maybe TRBD1 (5 bases). Germline lookup yields CDR1 SGHAT and CDR2 FQNNGV. The ends were cut back, 1 base at V and 6 bases at J, with 13 bases in the middle. CDR3 length equals 14 residues. The chain's CDR3 is CASSLVRGGGEQYF. CDR3 in DNA: TGTGCCAGCAGCTTAGTAAGGGGTGGCGGCGAGCAGTACTTC.

This clone was found a few times. The chain couples TRBV18 to TRBJ2-7; TRBD1 matches 8 bases. Unmatched junction bases numbered 11, after V lost 3 bases and J lost 4 bases. The germline V gene encodes CDR1 KGHSH and CDR2 LQKENI. CDR3 length: 16 amino acids. CDR3 amino acids: CASSPSPGTGPYEQYF. CDR3 DNA sequence: TGTGCCAGCTCACCCTCCCCCGGGACAGGCCCATACGAGCAGTACTTC.

The rearrangement links TRBV7-9 to TRBJ1-2, with a weak D call TRBD1 (6 bases). The germline CDR1 and CDR2 sequences are SEHNR and FQNEAQ (reference sequence). Trimming pared 5 bases from V and 4 bases from J, leaving 14 bases between. The CDR3 loop spans 14 amino acids. CDR3 nucleotides: TGTGCCAGCAGCCCAAAACAGGGAAGCTATGGCTACACCTTC. Amino acid sequence: CASSPKQGSYGYTF.

V and J are TRBV6-9 and TRBJ1-2; 8 bases line up with TRBD1. The germline V gene has CDR1 MNHGY and CDR2 SVAAGI. CDR3 length equals 15 residues. Trimming cost V 4 bases and J 4 bases; bases outside gene matches: 8. CDR3 loop: CASSSTDRVGYGYTF. The CDR3 DNA reads TGTGCCAGCAGTTCCACGGACAGGGTGGGCTATGGCTACACCTTC.

This chain links TRBV6-5 with TRBJ2-5; 9 bases line up with TRBD1. Per the germline V gene, CDR1 is MNHEY and CDR2 is SVGAGI. This CDR3 region has 16 residues. The J segment lost 7 bases and the V segment lost 3 bases, leaving 12 bases of the junction unmatched. The CDR3 DNA reads as TGTGCCAGCAGTTATCATCGCAGGACAGGGGCAGTGACCCAGTACTTC. It codes for CASSYHRRTGAVTQYF.

The V gene is TRBV30, the J gene TRBJ2-2, with 11 bases aligning to TRBD2. V trimming: 1 base; J trimming: 3 bases; junction bases outside the gene matches: 7. CDR1 GTSNPN and CDR2 SVGIG come from the germline V gene (reference sequence). The CDR3 contains 17 residues. Here the CDR3 DNA reads TGTGCCTGGAGTGGGTTAGCGGGAGGGGACGACACCGGGGAGCTGTTTTTT. Residues: CAWSGLAGGDDTGELFF.

The chain's CDR3 is CASRGEGNYGYTF. The CDR3 region has the DNA TGCGCCAGCAGGGGGGAGGGAAACTATGGCTACACCTTC. The gene calls are TRBV5-1 and TRBJ1-2, with D tentatively TRBD1 (5 bases). In germline, CDR1 is SGHRS, CDR2 YFSETQ. V was pared by 5 bases and J by 2 bases, with 10 bases between. The CDR3 loop spans 13 amino acids.

The V call is TRBV5-4, the J call TRBJ1-5; no firm D call. Per germline, CDR1 SGHNT and CDR2 YYREEE (reference sequence). Between the trimmed V and J ends, which lost 0 bases and 7 bases, there was a span of 5 bases. The CDR3 is 12 residues long. The chain's CDR3 is CASSLAGQPQHF. DNA of the CDR3: TGTGCCAGCAGCTTGGCCGGGCAGCCCCAGCATTTT.

This clone was picked up one time. The chain employs TRBV11-2 and TRBJ2-7; TRBD2 aligns across 10 bases. Losses at the gene ends were 0 bases for V and 9 bases for J; bases not matched to a gene: 8. Germline V gene lookup returns CDR1 SGHAT and CDR2 FQNNGV. CDR3 length: 15 residues. For the CDR3, the DNA is TGTGCCAGCAGCTTAGAACCTAGCGGGGGATGGGTGCAGTACTTC. Translated, it gives CASSLEPSGGWVQYF.

V gene TRBV6-5 combines with J gene TRBJ2-7; 9 bases line up with TRBD1. This CDR3 comprises 14 residues. The V segment lost 2 bases and the J segment 5 bases; nucleotides outside the gene matches: 4. Germline V gene data show CDR1 as MNHEY and CDR2 as SVGAGI. CDR3 DNA sequence: TGTGCCAGCAGTTACGACAGGGGGGGGAACGAGCAGTACTTC. It yields the protein CASSYDRGGNEQYF.

The gene calls are TRBV7-9 and TRBJ2-3; weak D call: TRBD2 (5 bases). Trimming stripped 2 bases from V and 9 bases from J, with 18 bases between. CDR3 size: 15 residues. Looked up from germline, CDR1 is SEHNR and CDR2 is FQNEAQ (reference sequence). CDR3 region: CASSLFGEEVETQYF. CDR3 nucleotide sequence: TGTGCCAGCAGCTTATTCGGGGAAGAGGTTGAGACGCAGTATTTT.

The rearrangement joins TRBV30 to TRBJ1-6; TRBD1 agrees at 8 bases. V gave up 3 bases and J gave up 6 bases; unmatched junction bases: 7. Germline V gene data show CDR1 as GTSNPN and CDR2 as SVGIG (reference sequence). The CDR3 totals 15 residues. As DNA, the CDR3 is TGTGCCTGGAGCCCTCGGACAGGGACTAATTCACCCCTCCACTTT. Translation gives CAWSPRTGTNSPLHF.

This CDR3 is CATKRLAYQAGGPGELFF. In DNA form, the CDR3 reads TGTGCCACCAAAAGACTAGCTTATCAGGCCGGGGGACCCGGGGAGCTGTTTTTT. This chain joins TRBV7-9 and TRBJ2-2; 7 bases are shared with TRBD2. The CDR3 runs to 18 residues. J lost 6 bases, V lost 10 bases, and 23 bases had no gene match. Germline CDR1 SEHNR, CDR2 FQNEAQ (reference sequence).

This rearrangement joins TRBV5-1 to TRBJ2-7; TRBD1 aligns across 11 bases. V lost 3 bases and J lost 6; bases outside the gene matches: 14. Germline assignment: CDR1 SGHRS and CDR2 YFSETQ. The CDR3 is 17 residues long. CDR3: CASSSQATGTGGSEQYF. CDR3 coding DNA: TGCGCCAGCAGCTCCCAAGCGACCGGGACAGGGGGAAGCGAGCAGTACTTC.

The chain uses TRBV11-2 and TRBJ2-3, with a tentative D call TRBD2 (6 bases). V lost 6 bases to trimming and J lost 2 bases, with 12 bases between them. The CDR3 extends over 14 amino acids. The germline gives CDR1 SGHAT, CDR2 FQNNGV. The DNA for the CDR3 is TGTGCCAGCAGACCGGGACTCAACACAGATACGCAGTATTTT. It yields the protein CASRPGLNTDTQYF.

The rearrangement uses TRBV5-1 and TRBJ2-1; 8 nucleotides line up with TRBD2. The trim removed 4 bases at V and 5 bases at J, leaving 5 bases unmatched. The CDR3 sequence is 14 residues long. Germline loops: CDR1 SGHRS, CDR2 YFSETQ. CDR3 protein: CASSRGGLDNEQFF. CDR3 bases: TGCGCCAGCAGCCGGGGGGGCCTAGACAATGAGCAGTTCTTC.

The chain joins TRBV13 to TRBJ2-1; 15 positions agree with TRBD2. With V trimmed by 8 bases and J by 7 bases, 3 bases remained unmatched. Per germline, CDR1 PRHDT and CDR2 FYEKMQ (reference sequence). There are 14 residues in the CDR3. CDR3 sequence (DNA): TGTGCCAGCCTGGGGACTAGCGGGAGGAATGAGCAGTTCTTC. This codes for CASLGTSGRNEQFF.

This chain joins TRBV7-9 and TRBJ1-4; the D is unclear. With 4 bases removed from V and 8 bases from J, the gap between germline ends came to 8 bases. CDR1 SEHNR and CDR2 FQNEAQ come from the germline V gene (reference sequence). The length of the CDR3 is 12 residues. The CDR3 DNA follows: TGTGCCAGCAGCTATAACACAGAAAAACTGTTTTTT. It yields the protein CASSYNTEKLFF.

The chain uses TRBV6-1 and TRBJ2-5, with a weak D call TRBD1 (5 bases). Trimming took off 4 bases at V and 2 bases at J, with 11 bases between the two ends. This CDR3 region has 14 residues. Germline CDR1 and CDR2: MNHNS and SASEGT. The CDR3 here is CASSARQPQETQYF. The CDR3 coding sequence is TGTGCCAGCAGTGCTCGACAGCCTCAAGAGACCCAGTACTTC.

J is TRBJ1-1 and V is TRBV18; TRBD1 aligns across 10 bases. The trim removed 4 bases at V and 0 bases at J, leaving 2 bases unmatched. From germline, CDR1 is KGHSH and CDR2 LQKENI. CDR3 size: 15 residues. CDR3 nucleotide sequence: TGTGCCAGCTCACTAGGGACAGGGGTGAACACTGAAGCTTTCTTT. It specifies CASSLGTGVNTEAFF.

The rearrangement links TRBV5-1 to TRBJ1-3; weak D call: TRBD1 (5 bases). CDR3 length equals 15 residues. V lost 0 bases and J 1 base, leaving 8 bases between the germline ends. Germline V CDR1 and CDR2: SGHRS, YFSETQ. The CDR3 DNA sequence: TGCGCCAGCAGCTTGGGACAGACATCTGGAAACACCATATATTTT. It encodes CASSLGQTSGNTIYF. The whole variable domain, filled in from reference TRBV5-1 and TRBJ1-3, reads KAGVTQTPRYLIKTRGQQVTLSCSPISGHRSVSWYQQTPGQGLQFLFEYFSETQRNKGNFPGRFSGRQFSNSRSEMNVSTLELGDSALYLCASSLGQTSGNTIYFGEGSWLTVV.

The sample holds one count of this clone. V is TRBV18 and J is TRBJ2-5, with 12 bases lining up with TRBD2. V gave up 8 bases and J gave up 4 bases; unmatched junction bases: 2. The V gene's germline CDR1 is KGHSH and CDR2 LQKENI. The CDR3 contains 13 residues. The CDR3 DNA is TGTGCCAGCGCGGGACTAGCGGGAGAGACCCAGTACTTC. As protein: CASAGLAGETQYF.

This chain links TRBV5-6 with TRBJ2-3; D perhaps matches TRBD2 (6 bases). Germline assignment: CDR1 SGHDT and CDR2 YYEEEE. CDR3 size: 13 residues. V gave up 1 base and J gave up 4 bases, with 7 bases separating them. For the CDR3, the DNA is TGTGCCAGCAGCTTGTCGGGGGCAGATACGCAGTATTTT. Amino acid sequence: CASSLSGADTQYF.

This clone appeared once. The chain has TRBV5-4 and TRBJ1-2; 11 nucleotides match TRBD1. CDR1 and CDR2 (germline): SGHNT, YYREEE (reference sequence). Trimming cost V 3 bases and J 8 bases; bases outside gene matches: 0. The CDR3 is 12 residues long. This CDR3 is CASSWDRGGYTF. The CDR3 bases are TGTGCCAGCAGCTGGGACAGGGGGGGCTACACCTTC.